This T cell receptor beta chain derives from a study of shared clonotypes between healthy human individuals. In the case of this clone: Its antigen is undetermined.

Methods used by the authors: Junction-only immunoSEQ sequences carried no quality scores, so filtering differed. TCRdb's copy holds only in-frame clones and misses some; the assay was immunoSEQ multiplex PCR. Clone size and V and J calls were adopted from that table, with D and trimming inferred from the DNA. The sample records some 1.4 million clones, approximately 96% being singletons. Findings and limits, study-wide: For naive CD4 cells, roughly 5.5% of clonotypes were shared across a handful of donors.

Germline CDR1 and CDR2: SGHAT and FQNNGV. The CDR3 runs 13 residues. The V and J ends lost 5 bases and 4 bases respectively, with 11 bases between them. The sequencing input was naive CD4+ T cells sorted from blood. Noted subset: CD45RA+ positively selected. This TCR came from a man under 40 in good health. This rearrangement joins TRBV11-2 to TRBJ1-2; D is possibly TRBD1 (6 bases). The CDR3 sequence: CASSPGGLYGYTF. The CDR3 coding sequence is TGTGCCAGCAGCCCTGGGGGGCTCTATGGCTACACCTTC.